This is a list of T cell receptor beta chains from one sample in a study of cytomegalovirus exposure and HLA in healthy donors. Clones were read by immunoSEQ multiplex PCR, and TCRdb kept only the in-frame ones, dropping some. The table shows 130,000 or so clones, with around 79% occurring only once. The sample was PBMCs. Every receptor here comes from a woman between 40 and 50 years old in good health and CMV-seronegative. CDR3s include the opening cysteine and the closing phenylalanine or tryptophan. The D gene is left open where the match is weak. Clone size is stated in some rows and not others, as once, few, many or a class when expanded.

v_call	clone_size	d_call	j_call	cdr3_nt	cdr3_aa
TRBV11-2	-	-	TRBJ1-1	TGTGCCAGCAGCCCAGTAAGGACAGTGAACACTGAAGCTTTCTTT	CASSPVRTVNTEAFF
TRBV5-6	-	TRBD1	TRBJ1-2	TGTGCCAGCAGCTACCGGGACAGAGCTAACTATGGCTACACCTTC	CASSYRDRANYGYTF
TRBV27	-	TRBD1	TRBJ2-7	TGTGCCAGCAGGAACCGTTGGTCAGCAAGGGACAGGGAGAGTAAGCAGTACTTC	CASRNRWSARDRESKQYF
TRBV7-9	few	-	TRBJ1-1	TGTGCCAGCAGCTTAGGACTGTACACTGAAGCTTTCTTT	CASSLGLYTEAFF
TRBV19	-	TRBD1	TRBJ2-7	TGTGCCAGTAGTCTCGACAGGGGATACTACGAGCAGTACTTC	CASSLDRGYYEQYF
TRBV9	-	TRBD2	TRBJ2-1	TGTGCCAGCAGCGTAGCTACGCTGCGGGGGGGCCGGGTTGAGCAGTTCTTC	CASSVATLRGGRVEQFF
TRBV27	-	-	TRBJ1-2	TGTGCCAGCAGTCAAATTTCGGTTTTGGGAGGGGAACACTATGGCTACACCTTC	CASSQISVLGGEHYGYTF
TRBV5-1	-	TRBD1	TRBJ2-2	TGCGCCAGCCCTCCGGATGGCTGGACAGGGAACACCGGGGAGCTGTTTTTT	CASPPDGWTGNTGELFF
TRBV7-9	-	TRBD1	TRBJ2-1	TGTGCCAGCAGACGACAGGGGACAGCCTACAATGAGCAGTTCTTC	CASRRQGTAYNEQFF
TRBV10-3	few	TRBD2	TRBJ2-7	TGTGCCACCGGACTAGTCTACGAGCAGTACTTC	CATGLVYEQYF
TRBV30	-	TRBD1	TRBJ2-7	TGTGCCTGGCGGGGACAGTTAACCTACGAGCAGTACTTC	CAWRGQLTYEQYF
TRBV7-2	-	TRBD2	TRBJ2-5	TGTGCCAGCAGCGACCCGACTAGCGGGGGACCTTGGGAGACCCAGTACTTC	CASSDPTSGGPWETQYF
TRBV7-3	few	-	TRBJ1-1	TGTGCCAGCAGCGGAGAGAGGACAGAAGAAGCTTTCTTT	CASSGERTEEAFF
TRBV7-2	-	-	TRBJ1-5	TGTGCCAGCAGCTTCGGCAAAACGGGGCCCCAGCATTTT	CASSFGKTGPQHF
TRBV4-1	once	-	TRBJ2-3	TGCGCCAGCAGCCCCAGGGCGGGGCTAGCCGGCGTTAGCACAGATACGCAGTATTTT	CASSPRAGLAGVSTDTQYF
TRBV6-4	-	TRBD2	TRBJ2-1	TGTGCCAGCAGACGACTAGCGGGGGGGCCCTACAATGAGCAGTTCTTC	CASRRLAGGPYNEQFF
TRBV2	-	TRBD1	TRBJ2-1	TGTGCCAGCCTGGGGGGGGACAGGGGCTACAATGAGCAGTTCTTC	CASLGGDRGYNEQFF
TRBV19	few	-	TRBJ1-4	TGTGCCAGTAGTATCCTGAATGAAAAACTGTTTTTT	CASSILNEKLFF
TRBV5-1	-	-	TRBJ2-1	TGCGCCAGCAGCTTGGTGGGCGAAAGCTCCTACAATGAGCAGTTCTTC	CASSLVGESSYNEQFF
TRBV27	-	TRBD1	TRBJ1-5	TGTGCCAGCAGTTCTTGGACGGGGGACAGTTATAGCAATCAGCCCCAGCATTTT	CASSSWTGDSYSNQPQHF
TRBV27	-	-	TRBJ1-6	TGTGCCAGCAGTAGGGCCAGGGCGAGCTCCTATAATTCACCCCTCCACTTT	CASSRARASSYNSPLHF
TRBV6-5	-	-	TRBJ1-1	TGTGCCAGCAGTTACGGGGGGGGAGGGTCTCACACTGAAGCTTTCTTT	CASSYGGGGSHTEAFF